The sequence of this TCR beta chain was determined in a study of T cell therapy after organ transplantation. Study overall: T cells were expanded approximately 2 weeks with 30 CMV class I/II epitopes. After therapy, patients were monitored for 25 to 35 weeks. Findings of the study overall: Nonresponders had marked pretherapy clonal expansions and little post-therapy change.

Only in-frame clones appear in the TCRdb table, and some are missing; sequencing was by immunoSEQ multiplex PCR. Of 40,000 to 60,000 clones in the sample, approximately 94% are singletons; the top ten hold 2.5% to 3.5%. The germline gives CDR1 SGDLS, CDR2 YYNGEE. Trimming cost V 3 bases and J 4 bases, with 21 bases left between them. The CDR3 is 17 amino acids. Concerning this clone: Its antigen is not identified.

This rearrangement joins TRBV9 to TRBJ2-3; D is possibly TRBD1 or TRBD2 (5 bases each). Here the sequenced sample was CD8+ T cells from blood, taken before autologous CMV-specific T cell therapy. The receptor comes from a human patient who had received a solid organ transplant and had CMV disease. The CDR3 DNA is TGTGCCAGCAGCGGCCTTATAAGCGAGGGGTATCCAGATACGCAGTATTTT. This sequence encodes CASSGLISEGYPDTQYF. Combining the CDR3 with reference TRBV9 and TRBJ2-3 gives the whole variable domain DSGVTQTPKHLITATGQRVTLRCSPRSGDLSVYWYQQSLDQGLQFLIQYYNGEERAKGNILERFSAQQFPDLHSELNLSSLELGDSALYFCASSGLISEGYPDTQYFGPGTRLTVL.